This entry features one T cell receptor (beta chain) sequence. These data belong to a study of shared clonotypes between healthy human individuals. The method was immunoSEQ multiplex PCR; TCRdb's version includes in-frame clones alone and lacks a portion of them. In the table there are more than 900,000 clones, 70% to 80% of which are singletons. The sequenced sample was memory CD4+ T cells from PBMCs. Subset given: CD45RA-negative fraction. This receptor was identified in a man in his late teens or twenties in good health. Some clones in this sample may be carry-over from other donors' samples.

The CDR3 nucleotides read TGTGCCAGCAGCTTCACGACAGGGACCTACGAGCAGTACTTC. It encodes CASSFTTGTYEQYF. The rearrangement joins TRBV6-5 to TRBJ2-7, with TRBD1 identical over 7 bases. CDR3 length equals 14 residues. V dropped 6 bases and J dropped 2; count of bases not matched to a gene: 7. The V gene's germline CDR1 is MNHEY and CDR2 SVGAGI.